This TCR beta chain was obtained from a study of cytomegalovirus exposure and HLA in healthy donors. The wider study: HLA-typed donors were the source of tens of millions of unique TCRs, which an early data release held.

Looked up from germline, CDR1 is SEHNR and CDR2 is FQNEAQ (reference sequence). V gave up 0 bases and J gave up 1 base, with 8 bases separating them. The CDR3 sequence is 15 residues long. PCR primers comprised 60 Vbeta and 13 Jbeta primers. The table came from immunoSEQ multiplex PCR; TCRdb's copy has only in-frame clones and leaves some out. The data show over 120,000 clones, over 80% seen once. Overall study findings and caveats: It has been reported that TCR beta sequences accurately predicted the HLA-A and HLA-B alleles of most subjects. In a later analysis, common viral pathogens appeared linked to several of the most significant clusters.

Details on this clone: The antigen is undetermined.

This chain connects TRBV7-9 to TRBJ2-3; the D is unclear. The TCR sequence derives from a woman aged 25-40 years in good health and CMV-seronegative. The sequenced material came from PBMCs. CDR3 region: CASSLAYFGTDTQYF. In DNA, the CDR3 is TGTGCCAGCAGCTTAGCATATTTTGGCACAGATACGCAGTATTTT.